This TCR beta chain emerged from a study of spatial heterogeneity in lung cancer (dated by TCRdb to about 2019). Describing the broader study: Beta-chain transcripts were consistently detected in greater numbers than alpha-chain transcripts, which likely reflects a higher abundance of beta-chain transcripts. At surgery, both alpha and beta chains were TCR-sequenced in about 200 tumor regions, approximately 64 matched nontumor lung samples and over 50 PBMC samples. In non-small cell lung cancer, the study quantitatively compared TCR alpha and beta repertoires across several tumor regions, matched nontumor lung, and blood. In the raw uncorrected reads, each unique combination of TCR and UMI appeared on average more than ten times. Nonsynonymous mutation counts, determined by whole-exome sequencing of tumor tissue, were related to features of the TCR repertoire. Overall study outcomes, separate from this receptor: Ubiquitous expanded tumor TCRs were detected in blood more often at tumor resection than at routine follow-up. Additional single-cell paired TCR alpha and beta sequencing was considered necessary to confirm, at a functional level, the hypothesis that regional TCRs recognize regional mutations.

From the cysteine up to the phenylalanine, the CDR3 has a length of 11 residues. Just the 33-base CDR3 DNA is kept, in frame starting at base 1. According to the germline V gene (reference sequence), CDR1 reads LGHDT and CDR2 reads YNNKEL. A distance of 9 bases separates the germline ends of V and J, which lose 6 bases and 7 bases respectively. To prepare the library, 5' RACE was applied. The listed sequencing device is NextSeq 500. To allow correction of PCR and sequencing errors, the TCR library protocol tagged every TCR cDNA molecule with a unique molecular identifier. For the original study's pipeline: TCR identification, UMI-based error correction and CDR3 extraction were all carried out with Decombinator tools. Expanded TCRs were defined as those above a frequency of 2 per 1,000, corresponding to the top 1% of the tumor frequency distribution. Each repertoire was subsampled 100 times to 5,000 TCRs, after which Renyi diversity was computed with the R vegan package. CDR3 similarity networks were built from amino acid triplet string-kernel similarity, with CDR3s being connected when pairwise similarity was above 0.82. TCRdb reanalyzed the raw reads on its own, using fastp at Q25 for trimming and MiXCR for clone calling, and kept in-frame beta chains. Here each entry gathers all rows of one CDR3 protein and keeps the most common genes and DNA. The V and J calls shown here were made by TCRdb, not taken from the authors' results. Here the sample has under 40,000 distinct CDR3 sequences; roughly 5% occur a single time. Jointly, the top ten make up 25% of the sample.

In the case of this clonotype: It lacks a known antigen. One base away there is no much larger clone; base qualities are not given.

This specimen's time point label, per the study, means: sample taken at primary tumor resection. Whole RNA extracted from tumor and nontumor lung tissue, or from cryopreserved PBMC samples, was used for TCR sequencing without cell sorting. Samples were obtained from approximately 76 patients with early-stage, untreated non-small cell lung cancer from the lung TRACERx cohort. Patients were selected for TCR sequencing only if sufficient RNA was available from at least two tumor regions. The chain is encoded by TRBV3-1 joined to TRBJ2-5, with no reliable assignment of the D segment. This receptor was taken from a female donor with early-stage non-small cell lung cancer. The material sequenced was PBMCs, taken at surgery. Here the CDR3 is given as CASRRVGTQYF. Read as DNA, the sequence is TGTGCCAGCAGACGTGTAGGGACCCAGTACTTC.